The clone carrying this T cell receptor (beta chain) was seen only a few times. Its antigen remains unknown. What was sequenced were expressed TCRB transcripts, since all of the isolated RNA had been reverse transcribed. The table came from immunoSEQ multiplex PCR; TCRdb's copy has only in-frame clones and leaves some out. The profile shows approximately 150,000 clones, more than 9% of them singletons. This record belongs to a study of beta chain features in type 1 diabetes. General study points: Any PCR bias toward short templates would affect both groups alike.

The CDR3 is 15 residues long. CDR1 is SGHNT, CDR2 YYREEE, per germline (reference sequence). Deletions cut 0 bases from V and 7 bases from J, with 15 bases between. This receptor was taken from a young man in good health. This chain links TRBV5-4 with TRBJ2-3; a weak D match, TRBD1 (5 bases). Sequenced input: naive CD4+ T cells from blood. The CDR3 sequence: CASSLAAEGAYTQYF. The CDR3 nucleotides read TGTGCCAGCAGCTTGGCGGCTGAAGGGGCATATACGCAGTATTTT.